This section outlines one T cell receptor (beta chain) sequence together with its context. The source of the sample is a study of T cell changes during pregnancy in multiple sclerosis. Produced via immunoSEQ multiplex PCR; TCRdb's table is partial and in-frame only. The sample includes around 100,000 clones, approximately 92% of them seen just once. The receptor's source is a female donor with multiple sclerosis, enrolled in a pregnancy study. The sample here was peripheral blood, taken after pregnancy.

CDR3 protein: CASTTTSGYTGELFF. The CDR3 bases are TGTGCCAGCACCACTACTAGCGGGTACACCGGGGAGCTGTTTTTT. The rearrangement joins TRBV9 to TRBJ2-2, with 9 bases identical to TRBD2. Germline V gives CDR1 SGDLS, CDR2 YYNGEE. V dropped 6 bases and J dropped 3; count of bases not matched to a gene: 6. The CDR3 consists of 15 residues.